This TCR beta chain was profiled in a study of T cell changes during pregnancy in multiple sclerosis. TCRdb's copy holds only in-frame clones and misses some; the assay was immunoSEQ multiplex PCR. The table has some 74,000 clones, over 80% seen once; the top ten hold about 2.5%. Germline CDR1 is MRHNA and CDR2 is SNTAGT. The junction had 3 bases not matched to a gene; V was cut back by 2 bases and J by 4 bases. The CDR3 has 15 amino acids. The chain joins TRBV6-4 to TRBJ2-3; TRBD2 agrees at 10 bases. The sequenced sample was peripheral blood, obtained before pregnancy. The sequence was obtained from a female donor with multiple sclerosis, enrolled in a pregnancy study. The CDR3 nucleotides read TGTGCCAGCAGTGACAGCGGGAGGGTTTCAGATACGCAGTATTTT. The encoded protein is CASSDSGRVSDTQYF.